The 32 T cell receptor beta chains below come from one sample, sequenced in a study of T cell responses to AZD1222 COVID-19 vaccine. Method: immunoSEQ multiplex PCR; TCRdb's copy keeps in-frame clones and lacks some. The sample yields about 140,000 clones, around 90% seen once. This material consisted of peripheral blood, taken 28 days after the second dose of the MenACWY control vaccine. The source is an adult who received the MenACWY meningococcal vaccine as a control.

V gene TRBV18 combines with J gene TRBJ2-1, with 7 bases matching TRBD2. Germline V CDR1 and CDR2: KGHSH, LQKENI. V shed 2 bases, J shed 8 bases, and the junction held 3 bases outside the gene matches. The CDR3 runs 13 residues. CDR3 nucleotides: TGTGCCAGCTCACCAACTAGCGCGGATGAGCAGTTCTTC. Translation gives CASSPTSADEQFF.

This chain joins TRBV11-2 and TRBJ2-7; 8 bases match TRBD1. CDR3 size: 17 residues. Germline V gene data show CDR1 as SGHAT and CDR2 as FQNNGV. J gave up 2 bases and V 1 base, and 10 bases lay outside the gene matches. CDR3 amino acids: CASSLVSGTGRPYEQYF. In DNA form, the CDR3 reads TGTGCCAGCAGCTTAGTCTCCGGGACAGGCCGACCCTACGAGCAGTACTTC.

V usage is TRBV6-6 and J usage is TRBJ2-7; possibly TRBD1 for D (5 bases). CDR1 is MNHNY, CDR2 SVGAGI, per germline (reference sequence). This CDR3 has 15 amino acids. V gave up 6 bases and J gave up 0 bases, with 15 bases separating them. CDR3 amino acids: CASSTTTDFSYEQYF. The CDR3, as DNA: TGTGCCAGCAGCACGACGACAGACTTCTCCTACGAGCAGTACTTC.

The genes are TRBV27 and TRBJ1-3, with no clear D. Trimming pared 6 bases from V and 1 base from J, leaving 10 bases between. There are 14 residues in the CDR3. Germline CDR1 MNHEY, CDR2 SMNVEV (reference sequence). CDR3: CASRSFGSGNTIYF. CDR3 coding DNA: TGTGCCAGCAGATCGTTCGGGTCTGGAAACACCATATATTTT.

The V and J genes are TRBV14 and TRBJ2-7, with TRBD1 matching 7 bases. J was trimmed by 6 bases and V by 1 base; bases with no gene match: 6. The CDR3 spans 14 residues. Germline V gene sequence: CDR1 SGHDN, CDR2 FVKESK. CDR3 residues: CASSQGLQGSEQYF. CDR3 sequence (DNA): TGTGCCAGCAGCCAAGGGTTACAGGGGAGCGAGCAGTACTTC. Full variable domain (rest looked up from reference TRBV14 and TRBJ2-7): EAGVTQFPSHSVIEKGQTVTLRCDPISGHDNLYWYRRVMGKEIKFLLHFVKESKQDESGMPNNRFLAERTGGTYSTLKVQPAELEDSGVYFCASSQGLQGSEQYFGPGTRLTVT.

The J gene is TRBJ2-5, the V gene TRBV11-2; 12 positions match TRBD2. The germline V gene encodes CDR1 SGHAT and CDR2 FQNNGV. J was trimmed by 0 bases and V by 5 bases; bases with no gene match: 4. The CDR3 has 16 amino acids. The CDR3 sequence: CASSPGTSGHQETQYF. The CDR3 DNA reads TGTGCCAGCAGCCCGGGGACTAGCGGGCACCAAGAGACCCAGTACTTC. Using reference TRBV11-2 and TRBJ2-5 for the parts outside the CDR3, the full variable domain is EAGVAQSPRYKIIEKRQSVAFWCNPISGHATLYWYQQILGQGPKLLIQFQNNGVVDDSQLPKDRFSAERLKGVDSTLKIQPAKLEDSAVYLCASSPGTSGHQETQYFGPGTRLLVL.

The CDR3 reads CASSLGTGQGYGYTF. As DNA, the CDR3 is TGTGCCAGCAGTTTGGGTACGGGACAAGGCTATGGCTACACCTTC. The chain carries TRBV27 and TRBJ1-2, with a possible D match to TRBD1 (6 bases). Germline loops: CDR1 MNHEY, CDR2 SMNVEV (reference sequence). This CDR3 spans 15 amino acids. Trimming pared 3 bases from V and 4 bases from J, leaving 15 bases between.

This chain joins TRBV2 and TRBJ2-1, with TRBD2 matching over 9 bases. V gave up 4 bases and J gave up 7 bases; unmatched junction bases: 14. The CDR3 is made up of 17 amino acids. CDR1 is SNHLY and CDR2 is FYNNEI in the germline V gene. The CDR3 nucleotides are TGTGCCAGCAGTGTCGGCCCGTTTAGCGGGAGAGATAATGAGCAGTTCTTC. It is translated as CASSVGPFSGRDNEQFF.

The chain uses TRBV18 and TRBJ2-1; 14 bases align to TRBD2. Germline CDR1 and CDR2: KGHSH and LQKENI. CDR3 size: 20 residues. After removal of 4 bases from V and 6 bases from J, the junction contained 17 bases not matched to a gene. The CDR3 sequence is CASSRYTRTSGRLAGNEQFF. Here the CDR3 DNA reads TGTGCCAGCTCACGTTACACGAGGACTAGCGGGAGGTTAGCTGGCAATGAGCAGTTCTTC.

This sequence joins TRBV6-4 and TRBJ1-6; TRBD1 might be the D (5 bases). With 9 bases removed from V and 1 base from J, the gap between germline ends came to 16 bases. Germline values: CDR1 MRHNA, CDR2 SNTAGT. This CDR3 has 16 residues. CDR3 bases: TGTGCCAGAGCCGGCAGGGTTTTTTCCTATAATTCACCCCTCCACTTT. Its protein is CARAGRVFSYNSPLHF.

In nucleotides, the CDR3 is TGTGCCAGCAGCTTCGGGCAAGCGGAAGAGCAGTACTTC. Its protein is CASSFGQAEEQYF. The chain uses TRBV7-9 and TRBJ2-7; tentatively, D is TRBD2 (5 bases). Trimming stripped 3 bases from V and 7 bases from J, with 13 bases between. Germline-derived CDR1 and CDR2 are SEHNR and FQNEAQ (reference sequence). The CDR3 covers 13 residues.

The chain recombines TRBV11-3 with TRBJ2-5, with TRBD1 as a possible D gene (6 bases). Germline V gene data show CDR1 as SGHNT and CDR2 as YENEEA. V was pared by 4 bases and J by 4 bases, with 13 bases between. The CDR3 contains 14 residues. The CDR3 DNA reads as TGTGCCAGCAGCTCAGGGGCCAGCGCAGAGACCCAGTACTTC. The encoded protein is CASSSGASAETQYF.

The J gene is TRBJ1-6, the V gene TRBV7-3; 8 positions agree with TRBD1. Trimming took 5 bases from V and 10 from J; bases not matched to a gene: 4. CDR3 size: 13 residues. The germline V gene encodes CDR1 SGHTA and CDR2 FQGTGA. CDR3 in amino acids: CASSQDRDSPLHF. In DNA, the CDR3 is TGTGCCAGCAGCCAGGACAGGGACTCACCCCTCCACTTT.

The chain has TRBV3-1 (or the pseudogene TRBV3-2) and TRBJ1-1; weak D call: TRBD1 (5 bases). V lost 1 base to trimming and J lost 3 bases, with 15 bases between them. CDR3 length equals 16 residues. Looked up from germline, CDR1 is LGHDT and CDR2 is YNNKEL (reference sequence). The CDR3 nucleotides are TGTGCCAGCAGCCAAGTCTGGAGGAAAGGGGACACTGAAGCTTTCTTT. Its translation is CASSQVWRKGDTEAFF.

The gene calls are TRBV19 and TRBJ2-7, with no clear D. The CDR3 has 12 residues. The V gene lost 4 bases and the J gene lost 5 bases, with 9 bases spanning the gap. CDR1 and CDR2 from the germline V gene are LNHDA and SQIVND (reference sequence). The CDR3: CASSTSGNEQYF. The CDR3 nucleotides are TGTGCCAGTAGTACCTCGGGCAACGAGCAGTACTTC.

This clone occurred once. The chain uses TRBV6-1 and TRBJ2-7; either TRBD1 or TRBD2 may supply D (5 bases each). Between the trimmed V and J ends, which lost 2 bases and 6 bases, there was a span of 20 bases. The CDR3 sequence is 16 residues long. The germline V gene encodes CDR1 MNHNS and CDR2 SASEGT. CDR3 loop: CASSEMGVPGRREQYF. CDR3 DNA: TGTGCCAGCAGTGAAATGGGGGTGCCAGGACGTCGCGAGCAGTACTTC.

This clone was observed a single time. The DNA for the CDR3 is TGTGCCAGCCTAACCACCTCAACAGGGCTCCTCACAGATACGCAGTATTTT. Protein sequence: CASLTTSTGLLTDTQYF. The chain joins TRBV27 to TRBJ2-3; perhaps TRBD1 as D (6 bases). CDR1 and CDR2 from the germline V gene are MNHEY and SMNVEV (reference sequence). V lost 8 bases to trimming and J lost 2 bases, with 23 bases between them. This CDR3 is 17 amino acids long.

The chain employs TRBV18 and TRBJ2-5; 9 bases fit TRBD2. This CDR3 spans 15 amino acids. The V segment lost 0 bases and the J segment 7 bases; nucleotides outside the gene matches: 6. The germline V gene has CDR1 KGHSH and CDR2 LQKENI. DNA for the CDR3: TGTGCCAGCTCACCACCGGGACTAGCCCCCGGGACCCAGTACTTC. Amino acid sequence: CASSPPGLAPGTQYF.

Only one count was recorded for this clone. The gene calls are TRBV18 and TRBJ2-4, with 11 bases identical to TRBD2. Germline values: CDR1 KGHSH, CDR2 LQKENI. The V gene end was trimmed by 2 bases and the J gene end by 3 bases; junction bases not matched to a gene: 21. The CDR3 extends over 22 amino acids. CDR3 DNA sequence: TGTGCCAGCTCACCAAAAGATTCTCCTATAGCGGGGGGGCTCCGTGTCAAAAACATTCAGTACTTC. As protein: CASSPKDSPIAGGLRVKNIQYF. Full variable domain (remainder filled in from reference TRBV18 and TRBJ2-4): NAGVMQNPRHLVRRRGQEARLRCSPMKGHSHVYWYRQLPEEGLKFMVYLQKENIIDESGMPKERFSAEFPKEGPSILRIQQVVRGDSAAYFCASSPKDSPIAGGLRVKNIQYFGAGTRLSVL.

This clone has only one observation. The chain links TRBV11-2 to TRBJ2-6, with a possible D match to TRBD1 (5 bases). Trimming took 2 bases from V and 2 from J, leaving 16 bases between them. The CDR3 has 18 residues. Germline loops: CDR1 SGHAT, CDR2 FQNNGV. In DNA, the CDR3 is TGTGCCAGCAGCTTATTAGGTGTAGGGGCGACTGGGGCCAACGTCCTGACTTTC. It is translated as CASSLLGVGATGANVLTF.

The genes are TRBV24-1 and TRBJ2-5; TRBD1 agrees at 12 bases. The CDR3 sequence is 15 residues long. Germline V gene lookup returns CDR1 KGHDR and CDR2 SFDVKD. The V gene end was trimmed by 4 bases and the J gene end by 3 bases; junction bases not matched to a gene: 2. CDR3 sequence: CATSEGTGGEETQYF. CDR3 nucleotide sequence: TGTGCCACCAGTGAAGGGACAGGGGGCGAAGAGACCCAGTACTTC.

The chain uses TRBV7-9 and TRBJ1-6; D possibly corresponds to TRBD1 (6 bases). Trimming left V 7 bases short and J 5 bases short, with 15 bases between. CDR1 SEHNR and CDR2 FQNEAQ come from the germline V gene (reference sequence). The CDR3 contains 15 residues. For the CDR3, the DNA is TGTGCCAGCAAAAAAGGGGCAGGGGATAATTCACCCCTCCACTTT. As protein: CASKKGAGDNSPLHF.

The chain couples TRBV5-1 to TRBJ2-2; weak D call: TRBD2 (6 bases). The CDR3 has 18 residues. Germline loops: CDR1 SGHRS, CDR2 YFSETQ. Trimming took off 0 bases at V and 1 base at J, with 16 bases between the two ends. CDR3 DNA sequence: TGCGCCAGCAGCTTGGGAGTCCCGTCCGGGGGGAACACCGGGGAGCTGTTTTTT. It yields the protein CASSLGVPSGGNTGELFF.

The V call is TRBV7-8, the J call TRBJ2-5; no clear D. V lost 2 bases, J lost 5 bases, and 15 bases lay in between. The CDR3 totals 15 residues. Germline V lookup: CDR1 SGHVS, CDR2 FQNEAQ. The CDR3 DNA is TGTGCCAGCAGCTTAAATGGGTACCAGATGGAGACCCAGTACTTC. Its protein is CASSLNGYQMETQYF.

The CDR3: CASSERVAGGTKETQYF. Written as DNA, the CDR3 is TGTGCCAGCAGCGAGAGGGTAGCGGGCGGAACAAAGGAGACCCAGTACTTC. The chain employs TRBV9 and TRBJ2-5; 7 bases line up with TRBD2. This CDR3 is 17 amino acids long. V was clipped by 3 bases and J by 5 bases; unmatched bases: 16. In germline, CDR1 is SGDLS, CDR2 YYNGEE.

V and J are TRBV5-5 and TRBJ2-7, with 8 bases lining up with TRBD1. This CDR3 comprises 15 residues. Losses at the gene ends were 0 bases for V and 2 bases for J; bases not matched to a gene: 4. Germline lookup yields CDR1 SGHKS and CDR2 YYEKEE (reference sequence). CDR3 amino acids: CASSLGQGITYEQYF. The CDR3 nucleotides read TGTGCCAGCAGCTTGGGACAGGGGATTACCTACGAGCAGTACTTC.

This sequence joins TRBV9 and TRBJ2-5, with 10 nucleotides matching TRBD1. Germline assignment: CDR1 SGDLS and CDR2 YYNGEE. This CDR3 contains 15 residues. V lost 4 bases and J lost 5; bases outside the gene matches: 8. This CDR3 reads CASSNSGTGEETQYF. CDR3 DNA: TGTGCCAGCAGCAACTCCGGGACAGGGGAGGAGACCCAGTACTTC.

This rearrangement joins TRBV5-8 to TRBJ1-5, with D tentatively TRBD1 (6 bases). The CDR3 length is 15 residues. From germline, CDR1 is SGHTS and CDR2 YDEGEE. Trimming removed 4 bases from V and 2 bases from J, with 13 bases in between. CDR3 sequence reads: CASSLGGFGNQPQHF. CDR3 nucleotides: TGTGCCAGCAGCCTAGGGGGATTCGGCAATCAGCCCCAGCATTTT.

This chain uses TRBV6-2 or TRBV6-3 with TRBJ1-5, with D unresolved. Looked up from germline, CDR1 is MNHEY and CDR2 is SVGEGT. This CDR3 region has 15 residues. Trimming stripped 0 bases from V and 2 bases from J, with 8 bases between. The CDR3 is CASSYSRLGNQPQHF. The CDR3 DNA is TGTGCCAGCAGTTACTCCCGACTGGGCAATCAGCCCCAGCATTTT.

The chain combines TRBV19 with TRBJ2-1, with TRBD2 matching over 9 bases. Germline V lookup: CDR1 LNHDA, CDR2 SQIVND (reference sequence). V gave up 5 bases and J gave up 5 bases; unmatched junction bases: 7. The CDR3 is 15 amino acids. CDR3 bases: TGTGCCAGTAGTCTCCAGCGGGGGGCACACAATGAGCAGTTCTTC. As protein: CASSLQRGAHNEQFF.

The V gene is TRBV18, the J gene TRBJ2-3; 9 bases match TRBD1. The V gene's germline CDR1 is KGHSH and CDR2 LQKENI. CDR3 length: 15 amino acids. J was trimmed by 5 bases and V by 3 bases; bases with no gene match: 6. In nucleotides, the CDR3 is TGTGCCAGCTCACCCCTGGGACAGGGAGAAGATACGCAGTATTTT. This sequence encodes CASSPLGQGEDTQYF.

The rearrangement uses TRBV4-3 and TRBJ1-1; 9 bases map to TRBD1. The CDR3 has 15 amino acids. In germline, CDR1 is LGHNA, CDR2 YSLEER. Germline trimming cut 6 bases from V and 0 bases from J; bases unmatched to any gene: 5. In nucleotides, the CDR3 is TGCGCCAGCAGGGAGGACAGGGGACTGAACACTGAAGCTTTCTTT. Protein product: CASREDRGLNTEAFF.